A selection of T cell receptor beta chains follows, all from one sample in a study of Tregs in tolerant kidney transplant recipients. Profiling relied on immunoSEQ multiplex PCR, and the TCRdb table lists in-frame clones only, not all of them. The top ten clones hold 10% to 15% of a sample with 15,000 to 17,000 clones, around nine tenths of them seen once. The specimen sequenced was CD8+ T cells from blood. These receptors originate from a human donor in good health. Each CDR3 is given with its conserved first and last residue.

v_call cdr3_aa
TRBV7-9 CASSLGRAGANVLTF
TRBV2 CASSELAGDYNEQFF
TRBV7-9 CASSPSRASNTGELFF
TRBV5-1 CASSFSGSTQYF
TRBV11-2 CASSGERDWDEQFF
TRBV7-8 CASSLKNEPRGPLAKNIQYF
TRBV20-1 CSAPRNYGYTF
TRBV19 CASSLAACNEKLFF
TRBV30 CAWTTYFYNEQFF
TRBV7-3 CASSYGLAYTDTQYF
TRBV4-3 CASSPRDITYEQYF
TRBV27 CASSLLGLNSPLHF
TRBV4-3 CASSQVNAGHYEQYF